These 11 T cell receptor beta chains came from one sample sequenced in a study of technical replicates of blood from several donors. This table comes from immunoSEQ multiplex PCR, and its TCRdb copy is limited to in-frame clones, with some not included. The sample includes about 56,000 clones, over 90% of them seen just once. The sequencing sample was made of PBMCs. These receptors originate from a human donor in good health. Some clones in this sample may be carry-over from other donors' samples.

The chain recombines TRBV7-2 with TRBJ2-7; tentative D call: TRBD1 (6 bases). Trimming stripped 2 bases from V and 6 bases from J, with 17 bases between. This CDR3 contains 15 residues. From germline, CDR1 is SGHTA and CDR2 FQGNSA. The CDR3 DNA reads as TGTGCCAGCAGCTTACAGACCTCAAGAGGGGGCGAGCAGTACTTC. Translating it yields CASSLQTSRGGEQYF.

The chain links TRBV5-1 to TRBJ1-2; a weak D match, TRBD1 (6 bases). The CDR3 is 14 amino acids. Looked up from germline, CDR1 is SGHRS and CDR2 is YFSETQ. V was pared by 4 bases and J by 6 bases, with 16 bases between. This CDR3 is CASSQSRGRDGYTF. The DNA of the CDR3 is TGCGCCAGCAGCCAAAGCAGGGGAAGAGATGGCTACACCTTC.

The chain is built from TRBV5-4 and TRBJ2-7; D is possibly TRBD2 (5 bases). The CDR3 loop spans 12 amino acids. V dropped 4 bases and J dropped 6 bases, with 11 bases sitting between them. CDR1 is SGHNT and CDR2 is YYREEE in the germline V gene (reference sequence). Written as DNA, the CDR3 is TGTGCCAGCAGCACTACTAGGTCCGAGCAGTACTTC. This codes for CASSTTRSEQYF.

V and J are TRBV10-3 and TRBJ1-2; TRBD1 agrees at 7 bases. Per germline, CDR1 ENHRY and CDR2 SYGVKD. This CDR3 region has 17 residues. The V gene end was trimmed by 0 bases and the J gene end by 2 bases; junction bases not matched to a gene: 9. The DNA of the CDR3 is TGTGCCATCAGTGAGTCCTCTTCTAGACAGGGAAACTATGGCTACACCTTC. Translated, it gives CAISESSSRQGNYGYTF.

The gene calls are TRBV5-6 and TRBJ2-1, with a tentative D call TRBD2 (7 bases). The CDR3 is made up of 16 amino acids. Deletions cut 0 bases from V and 4 bases from J, with 14 bases between. CDR1 is SGHDT, CDR2 YYEEEE, per germline. CDR3 sequence reads: CASSLGSGGRYNEQFF. The CDR3 DNA reads TGTGCCAGCAGCTTGGGATCGGGGGGCAGATACAATGAGCAGTTCTTC.

This rearrangement joins TRBV7-8 to TRBJ1-5; a possible D gene is TRBD1 (5 bases). V dropped 4 bases and J dropped 5 bases, with 9 bases sitting between them. The germline V gene has CDR1 SGHVS and CDR2 FQNEAQ. The CDR3 length is 13 residues. The CDR3 region is CASSSYRYQPQHF. The CDR3 DNA is TGTGCCAGCAGCTCCTACAGGTATCAGCCCCAGCATTTT.

The count of this clone is one. The J gene is TRBJ2-5, the V gene TRBV19; TRBD2 aligns across 12 bases. The CDR3 extends over 15 amino acids. The germline V gene has CDR1 LNHDA and CDR2 SQIVND (reference sequence). With V trimmed by 5 bases and J by 10 bases, 11 bases remained unmatched. The CDR3 region is CASSPTSGGRGDQYF. CDR3 bases: TGTGCCAGTAGTCCTACTAGCGGGGGGCGTGGGGACCAGTACTTC.

The chain recombines TRBV9 with TRBJ2-3, with a possible D match to TRBD2 (6 bases). CDR1 and CDR2 (germline): SGDLS, YYNGEE. V lost 3 bases and J 14 bases, leaving 16 bases between the germline ends. The CDR3 covers 12 residues. CDR3 protein: CASSGEIGTLYF. The CDR3 nucleotides read TGTGCCAGCAGCGGAGAAATTGGGACTCTGTATTTT.

V and J are TRBV27 and TRBJ1-1; 9 bases agree with TRBD1. The CDR3 sequence is 16 residues long. Trimming cost V 6 bases and J 1 base; bases outside gene matches: 9. CDR1 is MNHEY, CDR2 SMNVEV, per germline (reference sequence). The CDR3 DNA follows: TGTGCCAGCAGGCCTAGACAGGGGGAGAGGAACACTGAAGCTTTCTTT. It encodes CASRPRQGERNTEAFF.

The genes are TRBV5-6 and TRBJ2-3; no definite D call. CDR1 SGHDT and CDR2 YYEEEE come from the germline V gene. The CDR3 has 14 amino acids. Trimming shortened V by 2 bases and J by 2 bases, and 9 bases separated the two germline ends. DNA for the CDR3: TGTGCCAGCAGCTTCCGTTTTTACACAGATACGCAGTATTTT. It yields the protein CASSFRFYTDTQYF.

The chain couples TRBV4-3 to TRBJ2-7, with TRBD2 matching over 8 bases. Germline loops: CDR1 LGHNA, CDR2 YSLEER. The CDR3 loop spans 16 amino acids. V shed 0 bases and J 1 base; nucleotides not matched to a gene: 5. This CDR3 is CASSQETSSGSYEQYF. In nucleotides, the CDR3 is TGCGCCAGCAGCCAAGAGACGTCTAGCGGGTCCTACGAGCAGTACTTC.